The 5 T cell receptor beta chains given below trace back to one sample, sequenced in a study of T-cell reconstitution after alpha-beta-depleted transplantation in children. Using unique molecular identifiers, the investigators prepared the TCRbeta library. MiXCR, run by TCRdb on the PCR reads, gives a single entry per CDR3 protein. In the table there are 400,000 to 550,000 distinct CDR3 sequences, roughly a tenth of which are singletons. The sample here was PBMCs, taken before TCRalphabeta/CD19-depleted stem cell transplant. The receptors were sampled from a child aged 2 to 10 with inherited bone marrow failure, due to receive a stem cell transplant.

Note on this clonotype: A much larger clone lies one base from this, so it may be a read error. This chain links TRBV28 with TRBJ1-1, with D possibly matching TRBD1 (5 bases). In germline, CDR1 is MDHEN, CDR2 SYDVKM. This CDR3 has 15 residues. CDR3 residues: CAGSPLRARGTEAFF. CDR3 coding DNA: TGTGCCGGCAGTCCCCTCCGCGCAAGGGGTACTGAAGCTTTCTTT.

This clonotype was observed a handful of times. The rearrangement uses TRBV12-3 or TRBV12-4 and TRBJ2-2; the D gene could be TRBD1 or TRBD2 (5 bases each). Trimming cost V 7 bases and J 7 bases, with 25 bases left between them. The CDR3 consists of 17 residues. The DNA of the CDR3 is TGTGCCAGCACCGCTGATCACTTGCTCGTTGGGGGCGGGGAGCTGTTTTTT. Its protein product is CASTADHLLVGGGELFF.

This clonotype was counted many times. This CDR3 reads CASSLGGVTYEQYF. DNA of the CDR3: TGTGCCAGCAGTTTAGGGGGGGTCACCTACGAGCAGTACTTC. The chain has TRBV12-3 or TRBV12-4 and TRBJ2-7; D perhaps matches TRBD2 (6 bases). Trimming took 1 base from V and 2 from J, leaving 9 bases between them. This CDR3 is built from 14 residues.

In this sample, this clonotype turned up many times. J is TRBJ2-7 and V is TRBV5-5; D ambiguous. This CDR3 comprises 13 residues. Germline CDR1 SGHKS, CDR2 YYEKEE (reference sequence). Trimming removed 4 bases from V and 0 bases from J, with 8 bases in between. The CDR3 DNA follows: TGTGCCAGCAGCCTGAATCCCTCCTACGAGCAGTACTTC. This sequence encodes CASSLNPSYEQYF.

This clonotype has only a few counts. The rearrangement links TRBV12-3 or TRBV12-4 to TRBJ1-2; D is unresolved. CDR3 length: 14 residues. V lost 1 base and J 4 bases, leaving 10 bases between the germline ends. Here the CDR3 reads CASSLGHTLYGYTF. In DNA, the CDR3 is TGTGCCAGCAGTTTAGGACATACTCTCTATGGCTACACCTTC.